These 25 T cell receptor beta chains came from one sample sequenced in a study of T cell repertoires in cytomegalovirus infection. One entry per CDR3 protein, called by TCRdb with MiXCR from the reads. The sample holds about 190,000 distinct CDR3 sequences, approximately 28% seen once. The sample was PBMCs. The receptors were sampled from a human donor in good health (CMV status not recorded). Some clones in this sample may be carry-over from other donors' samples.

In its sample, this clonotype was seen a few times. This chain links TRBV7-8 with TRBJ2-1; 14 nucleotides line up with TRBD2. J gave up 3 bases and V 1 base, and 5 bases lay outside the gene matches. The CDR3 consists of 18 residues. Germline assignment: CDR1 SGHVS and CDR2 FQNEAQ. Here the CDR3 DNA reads TGTGCCAGCAGCTTAGGGACTAGCGGGGGGAAGTACTACAATGAGCAGTTCTTC. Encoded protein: CASSLGTSGGKYYNEQFF.

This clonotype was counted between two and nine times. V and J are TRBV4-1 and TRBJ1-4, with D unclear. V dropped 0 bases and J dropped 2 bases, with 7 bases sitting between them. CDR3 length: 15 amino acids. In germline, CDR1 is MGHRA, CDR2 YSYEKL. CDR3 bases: TGCGCCAGCAGCCAAGATGGAGGGACTAATGAAAAACTGTTTTTT. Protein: CASSQDGGTNEKLFF.

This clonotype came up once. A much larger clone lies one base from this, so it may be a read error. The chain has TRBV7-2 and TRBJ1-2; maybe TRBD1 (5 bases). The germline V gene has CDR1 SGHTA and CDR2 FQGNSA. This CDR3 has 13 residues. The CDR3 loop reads CASGLGHGTGYTF. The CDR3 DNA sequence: TGTGCCAGCGGCTTAGGACACGGGACTGGCTACACCTTC.

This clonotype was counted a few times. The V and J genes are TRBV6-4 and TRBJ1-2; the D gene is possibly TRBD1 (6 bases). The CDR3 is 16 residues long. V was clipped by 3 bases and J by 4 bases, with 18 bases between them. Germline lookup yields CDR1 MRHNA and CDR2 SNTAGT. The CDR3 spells CASSDIAGGKSYGYTF. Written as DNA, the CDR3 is TGTGCCAGCAGTGATATCGCGGGGGGCAAGAGCTATGGCTACACCTTC.

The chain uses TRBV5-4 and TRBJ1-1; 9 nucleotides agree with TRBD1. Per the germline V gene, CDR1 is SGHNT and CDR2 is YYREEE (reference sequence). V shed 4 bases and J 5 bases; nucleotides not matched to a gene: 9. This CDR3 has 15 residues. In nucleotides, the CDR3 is TGTGCCAGCAGCCCAGGGACAGGGTGGAGGACTGAAGCTTTCTTT. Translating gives CASSPGTGWRTEAFF.

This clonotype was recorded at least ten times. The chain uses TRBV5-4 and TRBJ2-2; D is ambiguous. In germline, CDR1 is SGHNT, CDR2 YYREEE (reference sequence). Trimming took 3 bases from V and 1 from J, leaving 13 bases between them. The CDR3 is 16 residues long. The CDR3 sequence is CASSSHPDQNTGELFF. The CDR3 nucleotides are TGTGCCAGCAGCTCCCATCCTGACCAGAACACCGGGGAGCTGTTTTTT.

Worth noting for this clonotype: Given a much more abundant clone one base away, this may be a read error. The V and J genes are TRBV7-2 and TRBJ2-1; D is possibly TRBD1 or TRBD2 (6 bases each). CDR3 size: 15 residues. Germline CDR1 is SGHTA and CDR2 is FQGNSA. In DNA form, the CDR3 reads TGTGCCAGCAGCTTAGCGGGGGGCCCCCACAATGAGCAGCTCTTC. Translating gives CASSLAGGPHNEQLF. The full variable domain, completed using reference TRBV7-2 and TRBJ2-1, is GAGVSQSPSNKVTEKGKDVELRCDPISGHTALYWYRQSLGQGLEFLIYFQGNSAPDKSGLPSDRFSAERTGGSVSTLTIQRTQQEDSAVYLCASSLAGGPHNEQLFGPGTRLTVL.

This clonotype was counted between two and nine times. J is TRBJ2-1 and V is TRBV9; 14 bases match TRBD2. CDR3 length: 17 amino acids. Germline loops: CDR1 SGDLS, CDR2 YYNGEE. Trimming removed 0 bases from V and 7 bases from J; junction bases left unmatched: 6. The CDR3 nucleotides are TGTGCCAGCAGCGTAGGACTAGCGGGGGGGCGACGGAATGAGCAGTTCTTC. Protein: CASSVGLAGGRRNEQFF.

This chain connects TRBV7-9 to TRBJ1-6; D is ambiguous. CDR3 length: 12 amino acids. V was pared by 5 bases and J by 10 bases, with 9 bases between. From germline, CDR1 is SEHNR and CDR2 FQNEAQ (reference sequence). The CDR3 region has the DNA TGTGCCAGCAGCACCTCCGGGTCACCCCTCCACTTT. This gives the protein CASSTSGSPLHF.

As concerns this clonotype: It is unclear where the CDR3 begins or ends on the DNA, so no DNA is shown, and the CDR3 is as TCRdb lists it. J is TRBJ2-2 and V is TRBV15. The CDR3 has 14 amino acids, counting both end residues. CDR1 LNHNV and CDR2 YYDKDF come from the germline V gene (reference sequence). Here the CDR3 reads CATSRDFGAGELFF.

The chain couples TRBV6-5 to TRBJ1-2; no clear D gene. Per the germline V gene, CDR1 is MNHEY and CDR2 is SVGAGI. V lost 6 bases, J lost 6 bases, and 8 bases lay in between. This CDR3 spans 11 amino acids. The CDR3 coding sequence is TGTGCCAGCAGGCACGGGGATGGCTACACCTTC. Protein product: CASRHGDGYTF.

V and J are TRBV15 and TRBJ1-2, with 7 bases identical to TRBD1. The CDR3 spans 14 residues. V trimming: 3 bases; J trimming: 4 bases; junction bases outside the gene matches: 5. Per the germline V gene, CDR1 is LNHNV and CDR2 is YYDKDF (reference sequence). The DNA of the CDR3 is TGTGCCACCAGCAGCAACAGGGGTAGCTATGGCTACACCTTC. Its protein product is CATSSNRGSYGYTF.

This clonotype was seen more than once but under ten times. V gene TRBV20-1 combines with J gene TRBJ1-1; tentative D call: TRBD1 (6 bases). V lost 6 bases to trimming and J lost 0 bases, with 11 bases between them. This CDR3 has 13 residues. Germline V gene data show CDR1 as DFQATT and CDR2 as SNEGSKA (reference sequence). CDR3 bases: TGCAGTGCCGGGGACACCCTGAACACTGAAGCTTTCTTT. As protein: CSAGDTLNTEAFF.

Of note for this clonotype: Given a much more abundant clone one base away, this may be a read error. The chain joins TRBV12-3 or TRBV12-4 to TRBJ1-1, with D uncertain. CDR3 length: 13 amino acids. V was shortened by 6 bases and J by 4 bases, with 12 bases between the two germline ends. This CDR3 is CASSPDGVTEAFF. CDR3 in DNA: TGTGCCAGCAGCCCCGACGGGGTCACTGAAGCTTTCTTT.

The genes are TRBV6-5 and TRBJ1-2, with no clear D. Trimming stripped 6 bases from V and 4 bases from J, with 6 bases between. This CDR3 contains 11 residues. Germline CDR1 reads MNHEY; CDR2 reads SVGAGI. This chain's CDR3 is CASRHGYGYTF. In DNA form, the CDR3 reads TGTGCCAGCAGACACGGCTATGGCTACACCTTC.

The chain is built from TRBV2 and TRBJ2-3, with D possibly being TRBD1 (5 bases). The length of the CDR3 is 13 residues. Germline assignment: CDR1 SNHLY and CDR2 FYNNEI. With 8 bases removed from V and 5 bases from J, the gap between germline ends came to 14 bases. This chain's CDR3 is CASWYRLQDTQYF. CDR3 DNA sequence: TGTGCCAGCTGGTACAGGTTACAAGATACGCAGTATTTT.

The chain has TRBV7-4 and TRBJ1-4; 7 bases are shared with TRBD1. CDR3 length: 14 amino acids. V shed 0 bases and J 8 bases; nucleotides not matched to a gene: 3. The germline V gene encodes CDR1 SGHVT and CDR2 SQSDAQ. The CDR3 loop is CASSLAGTEEKLFF. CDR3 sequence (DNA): TGTGCCAGCAGCTTAGCCGGGACAGAAGAAAAACTGTTTTTT. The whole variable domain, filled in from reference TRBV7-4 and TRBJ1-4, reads GAGVSQSPRYKVAKRGRDVALRCDSISGHVTLYWYRQTLGQGSEVLTYSQSDAQRDKSGRPSGRFSAERPERSVSTLKIQRTEQGDSAVYLCASSLAGTEEKLFFGSGTQLSVL.

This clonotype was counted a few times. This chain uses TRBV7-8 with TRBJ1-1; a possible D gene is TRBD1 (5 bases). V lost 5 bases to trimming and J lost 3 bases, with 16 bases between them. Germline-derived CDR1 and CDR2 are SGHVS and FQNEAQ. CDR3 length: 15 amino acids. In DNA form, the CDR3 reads TGTGCCAGCAGCGAAGACGTCAGGGTTTACACTGAAGCTTTCTTT. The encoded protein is CASSEDVRVYTEAFF.

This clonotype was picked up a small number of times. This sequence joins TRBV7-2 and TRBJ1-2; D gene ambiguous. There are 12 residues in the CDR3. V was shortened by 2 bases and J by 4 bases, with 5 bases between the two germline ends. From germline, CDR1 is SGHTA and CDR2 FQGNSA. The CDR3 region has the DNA TGTGCCAGCAGCTTAACTGCCTATGGCTACACCTTC. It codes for CASSLTAYGYTF.

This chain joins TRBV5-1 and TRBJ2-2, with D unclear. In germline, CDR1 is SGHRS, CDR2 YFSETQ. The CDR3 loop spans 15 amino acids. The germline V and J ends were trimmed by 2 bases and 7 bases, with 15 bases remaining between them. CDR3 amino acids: CASSLRLGLDGELFF. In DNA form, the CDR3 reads TGCGCCAGCAGCTTACGACTCGGTTTGGACGGGGAGCTGTTTTTT.

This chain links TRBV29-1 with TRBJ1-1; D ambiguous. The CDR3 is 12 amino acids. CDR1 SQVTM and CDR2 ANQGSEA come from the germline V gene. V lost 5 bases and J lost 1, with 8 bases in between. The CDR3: CSVKGRNTEAFF. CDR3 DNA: TGCAGCGTTAAGGGAAGGAACACTGAAGCTTTCTTT.

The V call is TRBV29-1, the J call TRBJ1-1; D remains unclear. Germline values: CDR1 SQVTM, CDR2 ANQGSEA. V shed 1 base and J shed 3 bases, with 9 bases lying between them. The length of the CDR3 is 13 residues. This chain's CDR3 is CSVEGGRDTEAFF. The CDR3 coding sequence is TGCAGCGTTGAAGGAGGGAGAGACACTGAAGCTTTCTTT. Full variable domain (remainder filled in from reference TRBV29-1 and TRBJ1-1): SAVISQKPSRDICQRGTSLTIQCQVDSQVTMMFWYRQQPGQSLTLIATANQGSEATYESGFVIDKFPISRPNLTFSTLTVSNMSPEDSSIYLCSVEGGRDTEAFFGQGTRLTVV.

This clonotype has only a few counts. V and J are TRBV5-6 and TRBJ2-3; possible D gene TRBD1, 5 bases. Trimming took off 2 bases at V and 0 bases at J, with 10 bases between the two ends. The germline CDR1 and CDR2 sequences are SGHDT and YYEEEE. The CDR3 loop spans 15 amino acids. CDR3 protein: CASSLKGESTDTQYF. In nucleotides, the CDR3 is TGTGCCAGCAGCTTAAAAGGGGAAAGCACAGATACGCAGTATTTT.

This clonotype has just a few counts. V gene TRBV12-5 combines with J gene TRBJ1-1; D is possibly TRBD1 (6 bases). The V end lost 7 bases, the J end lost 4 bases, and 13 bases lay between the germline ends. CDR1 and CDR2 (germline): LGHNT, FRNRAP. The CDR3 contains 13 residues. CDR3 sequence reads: CASALKGGTEAFF. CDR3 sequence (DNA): TGTGCTAGTGCCCTGAAAGGGGGCACTGAAGCTTTCTTT.

CDR3 loop: CASSLGWGQGSYNEQFF. For the CDR3, the DNA is TGTGCCAGCAGCCTGGGCTGGGGCCAGGGGTCCTACAATGAGCAGTTCTTC. This sequence joins TRBV6-2 or TRBV6-3 and TRBJ2-1, with D possibly TRBD1 on 6 matching bases. Trimming stripped 6 bases from V and 1 base from J, with 19 bases between. The CDR3 totals 17 residues. Germline CDR1 reads MNHEY; CDR2 reads SVGEGT.